What follows is one T cell receptor beta chain and its context. Its antigen remains unidentified. This sample was taken from a study of cytomegalovirus exposure and HLA in healthy donors. Whole-study results and caveats: As immune exposure information, only CMV serostatus was available. The HLA-A and HLA-B alleles of most subjects were reportedly predicted accurately from TCR beta sequences. Common viral pathogens seemed to be connected with several of the most significant clusters, according to a later analysis.

Everyone who donated was a healthy bone marrow donor. V gave up 5 bases and J gave up 6 bases; unmatched junction bases: 10. CDR3 length: 16 residues. Looked up from germline, CDR1 is SGHTA and CDR2 is FQGNSA. Primers for the PCR totalled 60 Vbeta and 13 Jbeta. Some clones are missing from TCRdb's copy, which holds only in-frame ones; the method was immunoSEQ multiplex PCR. The sample yields 100,000 to 150,000 clones, more than 60% seen once. Specimen: PBMCs. This chain uses TRBV7-2 with TRBJ2-7; 13 bases agree with TRBD2. The receptor comes from a woman between 45 and 60 years old in good health and CMV-seropositive. DNA for the CDR3: TGTGCCAGCAGCCAAACTAGCGGGAGGGCCGTCCTCGAGCAGTACTTC. This sequence encodes CASSQTSGRAVLEQYF.